What follows is one TCR beta chain and its context. TCRdb keeps only in-frame clones here, not all; method: immunoSEQ multiplex PCR. The table has about 82,000 clones, 80% seen once. Between the trimmed V and J ends, which lost 4 bases and 2 bases, there was a span of 11 bases. This CDR3 spans 14 amino acids. Per the germline V gene, CDR1 is MDHEN and CDR2 is SYDVKM. The data derive from a study of blood T cell repertoires in COVID-19. Study as a whole: The United States, Italy and Spain provided the acute and convalescent COVID-19 samples.

The receptor was isolated from a woman aged 40 to 55 with active or convalescent COVID-19. The chain is built from TRBV28 and TRBJ1-2; possibly TRBD1 for D (5 bases). The sequenced sample was peripheral blood. In nucleotides, the CDR3 is TGTGCCAGCAGTTATGGGTCAGGGAACTATGGCTACACCTTC. This codes for CASSYGSGNYGYTF.